Each of the 15 T cell receptor beta chains below was sequenced from the same sample in a study of blood T cell repertoires in COVID-19. Method: immunoSEQ multiplex PCR; TCRdb's copy keeps in-frame clones and lacks some. The repertoire holds some 450,000 clones, with approximately 88% as singletons. The sequenced sample consisted of peripheral blood. The source is a woman in her forties or fifties with COVID-19, enrolled during active disease.

The chain carries TRBV6-4 and TRBJ2-2, with TRBD1 as a possible D gene (6 bases). The V and J ends lost 7 bases and 2 bases respectively, with 11 bases between them. Per the germline V gene, CDR1 is MRHNA and CDR2 is SNTAGT. This CDR3 contains 14 residues. DNA for the CDR3: TGTGCCAGCACGCCAGGGGTTAACACCGGGGAGCTGTTTTTT. Translating it yields CASTPGVNTGELFF.

The J gene is TRBJ1-2, the V gene TRBV11-2, with 12 bases aligning to TRBD1. With 0 bases clipped from V and 8 bases from J, the junction kept 10 bases outside the gene matches. Germline V gives CDR1 SGHAT, CDR2 FQNNGV. The CDR3 covers 17 residues. The DNA for the CDR3 is TGTGCCAGCAGCTTAGACCCGGGGACAGGGGGCTTTCGAGGCTACACCTTC. This codes for CASSLDPGTGGFRGYTF.

This chain links TRBV5-1 with TRBJ2-1; perhaps TRBD1 as D (5 bases). Trimming shortened V by 0 bases and J by 3 bases, and 10 bases separated the two germline ends. CDR1 and CDR2 from the germline V gene are SGHRS and YFSETQ. This CDR3 contains 15 residues. Written as DNA, the CDR3 is TGCGCCAGCAGCTTGGCAGGGTCAATCTACAATGAGCAGTTCTTC. It codes for CASSLAGSIYNEQFF.

The chain is built from TRBV19 and TRBJ1-1, with TRBD1 as a possible D gene (5 bases). V was shortened by 5 bases and J by 5 bases, with 21 bases between the two germline ends. Germline V lookup: CDR1 LNHDA, CDR2 SQIVND (reference sequence). CDR3 length: 16 residues. The CDR3 is CASSAQEGLGTTEAFF. The DNA of the CDR3 is TGTGCCAGTAGTGCGCAGGAGGGTTTAGGGACGACTGAAGCTTTCTTT.

The V and J genes are TRBV5-1 and TRBJ1-1; tentative D call: TRBD1 (5 bases). The CDR3 extends over 13 amino acids. The germline V gene has CDR1 SGHRS and CDR2 YFSETQ. V gave up 2 bases and J gave up 11 bases, with 16 bases separating them. Written as DNA, the CDR3 is TGCGCCAGCAGCTTAACGGCGCAGGGTGAGGCTTTCTTT. Protein: CASSLTAQGEAFF.

The genes are TRBV5-1 and TRBJ2-7; a possible D gene is TRBD2 (6 bases). The CDR3 runs 14 residues. Germline V CDR1 and CDR2: SGHRS, YFSETQ. Deletions cut 3 bases from V and 5 bases from J, with 15 bases between. CDR3 sequence reads: CASSSDTPGDEQYF. CDR3 bases: TGCGCCAGCAGCTCCGACACTCCGGGGGACGAGCAGTACTTC.

The count of this clone is one. The CDR3 region has the DNA TGTGCCAGCAGGGTGACTAGCGGGCCCTACGAGCAGTACTTC. Its translation is CASRVTSGPYEQYF. V is TRBV6-5 and J is TRBJ2-7; 10 nucleotides align to TRBD2. The length of the CDR3 is 14 residues. Germline V gene data show CDR1 as MNHEY and CDR2 as SVGAGI. J gave up 2 bases and V 6 bases, and 4 bases lay outside the gene matches.

The chain uses TRBV6-4 and TRBJ1-5, with 8 bases matching TRBD1. V lost 6 bases and J lost 1; bases outside the gene matches: 5. The germline V gene encodes CDR1 MRHNA and CDR2 SNTAGT. The CDR3 loop spans 15 amino acids. In DNA, the CDR3 is TGTGCCAGCAGGGAGGGACAGGCGAGCAATCAGCCCCAGCATTTT. Its protein product is CASREGQASNQPQHF.

The V and J genes are TRBV11-2 and TRBJ1-1; D is ambiguous. CDR1 and CDR2 from the germline V gene are SGHAT and FQNNGV. V shed 3 bases and J shed 0 bases, with 11 bases lying between them. The CDR3 extends over 15 amino acids. The chain's CDR3 is CASSLFPRMNTEAFF. The CDR3 DNA is TGTGCCAGCAGCTTGTTCCCCCGTATGAACACTGAAGCTTTCTTT.

The chain recombines TRBV10-3 with TRBJ2-3, with D possibly being TRBD2 (6 bases). From germline, CDR1 is ENHRY and CDR2 SYGVKD. V was clipped by 7 bases and J by 2 bases, with 13 bases between them. The CDR3 contains 14 residues. The CDR3 DNA sequence: TGTGCCATCAAGTCGGGGGTGTACACAGATACGCAGTATTTT. Protein: CAIKSGVYTDTQYF.

This clone showed up just a few times. This CDR3 reads CSAGYPLHF. CDR3 DNA sequence: TGCAGTGCCGGTTATCCCCTCCACTTT. The chain combines TRBV20-1 with TRBJ1-6; unclear D gene. Germline CDR1 reads DFQATT; CDR2 reads SNEGSKA (reference sequence). This CDR3 spans 9 amino acids. V was trimmed by 6 bases and J by 13 bases, leaving 7 bases between them.

V and J are TRBV4-1 and TRBJ1-1, with a possible D match to TRBD1 (6 bases). The CDR3 has 16 amino acids. V lost 7 bases and J lost 1, with 19 bases in between. Looked up from germline, CDR1 is MGHRA and CDR2 is YSYEKL. The CDR3: CASTRQNPGQNTEAFF. CDR3 DNA sequence: TGCGCCAGCACCCGTCAAAACCCGGGACAGAACACTGAAGCTTTCTTT.

V and J are TRBV5-1 and TRBJ1-1, with D perhaps matching TRBD1 (6 bases). Germline V gene sequence: CDR1 SGHRS, CDR2 YFSETQ. Trimming removed 2 bases from V and 4 bases from J, with 12 bases in between. This CDR3 is built from 14 residues. For the CDR3, the DNA is TGCGCCAGCAGCTTCAGGGGTGAAGGCACTGAAGCTTTCTTT. This gives the protein CASSFRGEGTEAFF.

The chain combines TRBV5-1 with TRBJ2-2; 8 positions match TRBD2. In germline, CDR1 is SGHRS, CDR2 YFSETQ. The CDR3 has 17 residues. V lost 0 bases, J lost 0 bases, and 4 bases stayed unmatched. The CDR3 reads CASSLGRGAANTGELFF. The CDR3, as DNA: TGCGCCAGCAGCTTGGGGCGGGGGGCCGCGAACACCGGGGAGCTGTTTTTT.

The chain carries TRBV2 and TRBJ2-7; the D gene is possibly TRBD1 (6 bases). CDR1 and CDR2 (germline): SNHLY, FYNNEI. Trimming cost V 7 bases and J 6 bases, with 13 bases left between them. The CDR3 covers 12 residues. CDR3 loop: CASMRGWREQYF. The CDR3 DNA reads TGTGCCAGCATGAGGGGGTGGCGCGAGCAGTACTTC. Full variable domain (outside the CDR3, taken from reference TRBV2 and TRBJ2-7): EPEVTQTPSHQVTQMGQEVILRCVPISNHLYFYWYRQILGQKVEFLVSFYNNEISEKSEIFDDQFSVERPDGSNFTLKIRSTKLEDSAMYFCASMRGWREQYFGPGTRLTVT.